Below, 13 T cell receptor beta chains from the same sample are listed, as sequenced in a study of Ad26.COV2.S vaccination and SARS-CoV-2 variants. Treatment in this sample: some 19 received Ad26.COV2.S at low or high dose, single or two shots; a few received placebo; per-sample allocation not given. Vaccine and placebo recipients were sampled on day 63 after the first injection. Libraries were prepared by immunoSEQ multiplex PCR; TCRdb keeps only in-frame clonotypes and omits some of them. This sample has some 390,000 clones, with roughly nine tenths found just once. Sample: peripheral blood, taken in a trial of Ad26.COV2.S vaccine versus placebo. These receptors were obtained from a person aged 18-60 years who received the Ad26.COV2.S COVID-19 vaccine or a placebo.

The chain employs TRBV3-1 (or the pseudogene TRBV3-2) and TRBJ2-7; 9 bases map to TRBD1. V shed 0 bases, J shed 3 bases, and the junction held 6 bases outside the gene matches. Germline CDR1 LGHDT, CDR2 YNNKEL (reference sequence). The CDR3 has 16 amino acids. This CDR3 reads CASSQDGTGIIYEQYF. As DNA, the CDR3 is TGTGCCAGCAGCCAAGATGGGACAGGGATCATCTACGAGCAGTACTTC.

V gene TRBV5-1 combines with J gene TRBJ2-7; D is unresolved. The length of the CDR3 is 13 residues. V lost 0 bases and J 5 bases, leaving 9 bases between the germline ends. Germline CDR1 reads SGHRS; CDR2 reads YFSETQ. The CDR3 region has the DNA TGCGCCAGCAGCTTGGACACTCACGACGAGCAGTACTTC. It specifies CASSLDTHDEQYF.

This clone has a single count. The chain employs TRBV19 and TRBJ1-4, with D possibly TRBD1 on 5 matching bases. Germline lookup yields CDR1 LNHDA and CDR2 SQIVND (reference sequence). V was clipped by 2 bases and J by 8 bases, with 15 bases between them. The CDR3 loop spans 15 amino acids. DNA of the CDR3: TGTGCCAGTAGTATAAGTTACGCAGGGAGGGAAAAACTGTTTTTT. It is translated as CASSISYAGREKLFF.

This chain joins TRBV29-1 and TRBJ1-4, with unresolved D. Trimming took off 7 bases at V and 0 bases at J, with 3 bases between the two ends. This CDR3 has 11 residues. Germline V CDR1 and CDR2: SQVTM, ANQGSEA. CDR3 DNA sequence: TGCAGCGCGTCAACTAATGAAAAACTGTTTTTT. Amino acid sequence: CSASTNEKLFF.

The chain has TRBV6-2 or TRBV6-3 and TRBJ1-2; D call uncertain. Germline V gene lookup returns CDR1 MNHEY and CDR2 SVGEGT. V was clipped by 2 bases and J by 2 bases, with 18 bases between them. The CDR3 runs 17 residues. CDR3 sequence reads: CASSYDGGWAENYGYTF. The CDR3 DNA reads as TGTGCCAGCAGTTACGATGGTGGCTGGGCGGAGAACTATGGCTACACCTTC.

The chain links TRBV19 to TRBJ2-7; 11 nucleotides line up with TRBD2. CDR1 is LNHDA, CDR2 SQIVND, per germline (reference sequence). V lost 6 bases to trimming and J lost 3 bases; unmatched junction nucleotides: 13. The CDR3 runs 17 residues. The chain's CDR3 is CASSPTLTSGVIYEQYF. The CDR3 DNA sequence: TGTGCCAGTAGCCCGACTTTGACTAGCGGGGTAATCTACGAGCAGTACTTC.

The chain carries TRBV7-9 and TRBJ2-7; D is ambiguous. Germline V gene sequence: CDR1 SEHNR, CDR2 FQNEAQ (reference sequence). This CDR3 has 12 residues. V was cut by 1 base and J by 5 bases, with 6 bases left in between. CDR3 nucleotides: TGTGCCAGCAGCTTAGTAGGGAACGAGCAGTACTTC. Its translation: CASSLVGNEQYF.

The chain uses TRBV5-6 and TRBJ2-1, with 7 bases matching TRBD1. Trimming at V came to 3 bases and at J to 1 base, leaving 1 base not matched to a gene. Germline loops: CDR1 SGHDT, CDR2 YYEEEE. The CDR3 totals 14 residues. The CDR3 DNA is TGTGCCAGCAGCTCGGGACAGTCCTACAATGAGCAGTTCTTC. As protein: CASSSGQSYNEQFF.

CDR3 nucleotides: TGCGCCAGCAGCTCGCCGGACTATGGCTACACCTTC. Translating it yields CASSSPDYGYTF. The chain couples TRBV5-1 to TRBJ1-2; D is unresolved. CDR3 length: 12 amino acids. V dropped 3 bases and J dropped 3 bases, with 6 bases sitting between them. The V gene's germline CDR1 is SGHRS and CDR2 YFSETQ.

The V gene is TRBV2, the J gene TRBJ2-7, with no clear D. Between the trimmed V and J ends, which lost 4 bases and 0 bases, there was a span of 13 bases. The CDR3 sequence is 15 residues long. Germline CDR1 SNHLY, CDR2 FYNNEI. In DNA form, the CDR3 reads TGTGCCAGCAGTGGAGGAATCACGAGCTCCTACGAGCAGTACTTC. Residues: CASSGGITSSYEQYF. Complete variable domain (other parts from reference TRBV2 and TRBJ2-7): EPEVTQTPSHQVTQMGQEVILRCVPISNHLYFYWYRQILGQKVEFLVSFYNNEISEKSEIFDDQFSVERPDGSNFTLKIRSTKLEDSAMYFCASSGGITSSYEQYFGPGTRLTVT.

V and J are TRBV19 and TRBJ2-6, with TRBD1 matching over 7 bases. The V gene end was trimmed by 9 bases and the J gene end by 1 base; junction bases not matched to a gene: 3. CDR1 and CDR2 from the germline V gene are LNHDA and SQIVND (reference sequence). The CDR3 is made up of 14 amino acids. In DNA, the CDR3 is TGTGCCAGCAGACAGGGTTCTGGGGCCAACGTCCTGACTTTC. As protein: CASRQGSGANVLTF.

V gene TRBV2 combines with J gene TRBJ1-6; TRBD1 is a possible D gene (5 bases). The CDR3 sequence is 13 residues long. Germline CDR1 reads SNHLY; CDR2 reads FYNNEI. V was cut by 10 bases and J by 8 bases, with 15 bases left in between. The CDR3 here is CAILRDYDSPLHF. The CDR3 nucleotides are TGTGCCATCCTGCGGGACTACGATTCACCCCTCCACTTT. The whole variable domain, remainder taken from reference TRBV2 and TRBJ1-6, is EPEVTQTPSHQVTQMGQEVILRCVPISNHLYFYWYRQILGQKVEFLVSFYNNEISEKSEIFDDQFSVERPDGSNFTLKIRSTKLEDSAMYFCAILRDYDSPLHFGNGTRLTVT.

The chain carries TRBV5-1 and TRBJ1-2; a weak D match, TRBD1 (5 bases). The germline CDR1 and CDR2 sequences are SGHRS and YFSETQ. Trimming took 0 bases from V and 4 from J, leaving 10 bases between them. CDR3 size: 14 residues. CDR3 region: CASSLGTGVYGYTF. Written as DNA, the CDR3 is TGCGCCAGCAGCTTGGGGACGGGGGTCTATGGCTACACCTTC.